This T cell receptor (beta chain) was identified during a study of neurological immune-mediated disorders. The CDR3 contains 14 residues. Germline V gives CDR1 LGHNA, CDR2 YNFKEQ. The V end was cut by 1 base, the J end by 7 bases, with 11 bases between. cDNA was made by 5'RACE with 10-nucleotide random UMIs. TCRdb processed the 5' RACE reads anew with MiXCR; each CDR3 protein has one entry. The sample gives over 50,000 distinct CDR3 sequences, roughly 4.9% of which show up once; around 6% is in the top ten. The table lists this clonotype with many counts. The sequencing input was PBMCs. This TCR was sampled from a human donor with multiple sclerosis. The donor label of this sample is uncertain. The V gene is TRBV4-2, the J gene TRBJ1-5; D gene uncertain. CDR3 sequence reads: CASSQVREWQPQHF. Here the CDR3 DNA reads TGTGCCAGCAGCCAAGTGAGGGAGTGGCAGCCCCAGCATTTT.